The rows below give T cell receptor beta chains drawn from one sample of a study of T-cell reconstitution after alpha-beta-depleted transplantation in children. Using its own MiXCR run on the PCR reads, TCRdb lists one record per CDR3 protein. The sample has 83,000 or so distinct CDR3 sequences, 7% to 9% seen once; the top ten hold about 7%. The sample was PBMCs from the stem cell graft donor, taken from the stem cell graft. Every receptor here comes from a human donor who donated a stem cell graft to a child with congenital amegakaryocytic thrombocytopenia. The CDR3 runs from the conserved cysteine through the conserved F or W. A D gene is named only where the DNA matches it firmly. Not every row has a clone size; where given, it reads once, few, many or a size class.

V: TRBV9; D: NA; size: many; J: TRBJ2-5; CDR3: CASNGGWPNTQETQYF; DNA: TGTGCCAGCAATGGCGGCTGGCCAAATACTCAAGAGACCCAGTACTTC
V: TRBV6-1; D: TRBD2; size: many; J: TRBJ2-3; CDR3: CASSEAGGYTQYF; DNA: TGTGCCAGCAGTGAAGCGGGAGGGTATACGCAGTATTTT
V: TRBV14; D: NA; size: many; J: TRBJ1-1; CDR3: CASTEVPEAFF; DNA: TGTGCCAGCACAGAAGTTCCTGAAGCTTTCTTT
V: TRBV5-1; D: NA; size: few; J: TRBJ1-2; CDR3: CASSLGGADPDGYTF; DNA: TGCGCCAGCAGCTTGGGAGGGGCAGATCCGGATGGCTACACCTTC
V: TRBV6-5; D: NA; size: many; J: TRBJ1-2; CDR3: CASSLDSLYGYTF; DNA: TGTGCCAGCAGTTTGGACAGCCTCTATGGCTACACCTTC
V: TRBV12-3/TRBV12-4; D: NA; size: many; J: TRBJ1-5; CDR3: CASSKEAGHQPQHF; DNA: TGTGCCAGCAGCAAGGAGGCAGGCCATCAGCCCCAGCATTTT
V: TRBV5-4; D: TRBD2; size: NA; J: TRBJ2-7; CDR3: CASSPASGPTYEQYF; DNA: TGTGCCAGCAGCCCGGCTAGCGGACCCACCTACGAGCAGTACTTC
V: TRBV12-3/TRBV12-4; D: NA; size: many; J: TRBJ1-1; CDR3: CASSVEGGTEAFF; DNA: TGTGCCAGCAGTGTAGAGGGGGGCACTGAAGCTTTCTTT
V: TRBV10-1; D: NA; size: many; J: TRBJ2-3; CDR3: CASSESYRETDTQYF; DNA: TGCGCCAGCAGTGAGTCTTACCGGGAGACAGATACGCAGTATTTT
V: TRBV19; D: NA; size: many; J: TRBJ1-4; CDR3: CASSNWGNEKLFF; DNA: TGTGCCAGTAGTAATTGGGGTAATGAAAAACTGTTTTTT
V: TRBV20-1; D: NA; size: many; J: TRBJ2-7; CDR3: CSARDMDYVSHEQYF; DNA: TGCAGTGCTAGAGATATGGACTACGTTTCCCACGAGCAGTACTTC
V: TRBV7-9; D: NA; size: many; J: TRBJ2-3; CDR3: CASRNIEGKGTDTQYF; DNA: TGTGCCAGCAGGAATATCGAGGGGAAGGGCACAGATACGCAGTATTTT
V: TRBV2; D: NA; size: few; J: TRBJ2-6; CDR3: CASSESGPGANVLTF; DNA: TGTGCCAGCAGTGAATCGGGGCCTGGGGCCAACGTCCTGACTTTC
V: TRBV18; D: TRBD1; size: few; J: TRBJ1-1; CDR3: CASSRETGHTEAFF; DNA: TGTGCCAGCTCACGCGAGACAGGGCATACTGAAGCTTTCTTT
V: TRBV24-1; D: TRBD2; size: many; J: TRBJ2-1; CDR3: CATSDLQGRAGEQFF; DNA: TGTGCCACCAGTGATTTGCAAGGGCGAGCGGGGGAGCAGTTCTTC
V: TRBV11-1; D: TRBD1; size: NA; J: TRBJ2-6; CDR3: CASSPRDRGPSGANVLTF; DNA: TGTGCCAGCAGCCCCCGGGACAGGGGGCCCTCTGGGGCCAACGTCCTGACTTTC
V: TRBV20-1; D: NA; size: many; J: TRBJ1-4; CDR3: CSAQIGEKLFF; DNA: TGCAGTGCCCAAATCGGCGAAAAACTGTTTTTT
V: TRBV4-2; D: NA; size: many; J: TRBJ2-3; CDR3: CASSQDTGATDTQYF; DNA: TGTGCCAGCAGCCAAGATACGGGAGCTACAGATACGCAGTATTTT
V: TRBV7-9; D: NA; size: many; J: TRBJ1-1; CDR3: CASSLASSGTEAFF; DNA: TGTGCCAGCAGCTTAGCCAGTTCGGGGACTGAAGCTTTCTTT
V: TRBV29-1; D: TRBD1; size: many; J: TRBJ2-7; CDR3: CSIRTGAVEQYF; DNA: TGCAGCATTCGGACAGGGGCGGTCGAGCAGTACTTC
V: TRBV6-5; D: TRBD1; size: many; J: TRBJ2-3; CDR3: CASISQGARDTQYF; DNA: TGTGCCAGCATCTCACAGGGGGCTCGGGATACGCAGTATTTT
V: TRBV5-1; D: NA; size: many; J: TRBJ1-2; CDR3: CASSLQGGRDYGYTF; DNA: TGCGCCAGCAGCCTACAGGGCGGCCGGGACTATGGCTACACCTTC